The clone carrying this T cell receptor beta chain was seen a few times. As yet, its antigen is unknown. The data were obtained in a study of T cell repertoires in cytomegalovirus infection. Study summary: Carrying CMV and the relevant HLA type showed in public TCR beta signatures. Study-level results: CMV carriers with the relevant HLA were identified by cumulative public TCR beta family frequency.

The CDR3 is made up of 13 amino acids. The V gene's germline CDR1 is LNHDA and CDR2 SQIVND (reference sequence). With 7 bases clipped from V and 4 bases from J, the junction kept 5 bases outside the gene matches. One entry per CDR3 protein results from TCRdb running MiXCR on the reads. Of under 200,000 distinct CDR3 sequences detected, 20% to 25% appear once; the ten largest clones hold 25%. The origin of this receptor is a human donor in good health (CMV status not recorded). Some clones in this sample may be carry-over from other donors' samples. The rearrangement joins TRBV19 to TRBJ1-2, with 8 bases identical to TRBD1. Sample: CD8+ T cells from cultured PBMCs, taken from culture after CMV antigen stimulation. The CDR3 loop reads CASTPRGLYGYTF. The DNA for the CDR3 is TGTGCCAGTACCCCCAGGGGGCTCTATGGCTACACCTTC.